This TCR beta chain stems from a study of blood T cell repertoires in COVID-19. The wider study: From T cells, B-cell-depleted T cells, or PBMCs came the material, which was cDNA or gDNA.

Per germline, CDR1 LNHDA and CDR2 SQIVND (reference sequence). The CDR3 sequence is 14 residues long. V was trimmed by 5 bases and J by 2 bases, leaving 11 bases between them. In the original processing: Reference gene primer amplification yielded estimated nucleated cell counts. The data were produced by immunoSEQ multiplex PCR, yet TCRdb's version contains in-frame clones alone and is incomplete. That table furnishes V, J and clone size, whereas the DNA furnished D and trimming. The data contain roughly 90,000 clones, 86% of them singletons. The TCR originated in a human donor in a cohort sampled during active COVID-19. The genes are TRBV19 and TRBJ2-3; D unresolved. The specimen was peripheral blood. CDR3 DNA: TGTGCCAGTAGTCGAGGCCAGCACACAGATACGCAGTATTTT. Protein sequence: CASSRGQHTDTQYF.